This T cell receptor (beta chain) is from a study of cytomegalovirus exposure and HLA in healthy donors. Study-level findings and limits: A missense variant in DCLRE1C was later tied to TCR beta V- and J-gene trimming.

The V and J ends lost 6 bases and 5 bases respectively, with 11 bases between them. This CDR3 spans 12 amino acids. CDR1 is SGDLS, CDR2 YYNGEE, per germline. The PCR was carried out with 60 Vbeta primers and 13 Jbeta primers. Sequencing was performed with immunoSEQ multiplex PCR; in TCRdb, only in-frame clones are kept and a portion is missing. The sample lists some 130,000 clones, 66% seen once, with approximately 1.7% in the top ten. About this clone: Antigen: not known.

The origin of this receptor is a human donor in good health. Source material: PBMCs. The V call is TRBV9, the J call TRBJ1-2, with D perhaps TRBD1 (5 bases). This CDR3 reads CASTREGYGYTF. The CDR3 DNA is TGTGCCAGCACCAGGGAGGGTTATGGCTACACCTTC.